This is a list of T cell receptor beta chains from one sample in a study of early T cells in non-severe SARS-CoV-2 infection. Using its own MiXCR run on the 5' RACE reads, TCRdb lists one record per CDR3 protein. This table has tens of thousands of distinct CDR3 sequences, around 5.6% appearing once. The material sequenced was whole blood. The receptors stem from an adult who was a healthcare worker with PCR-confirmed SARS-CoV-2 infection or an uninfected control (not recorded which). Each CDR3 is given with its conserved first and last residue. A D gene is named only where the DNA matches it firmly. Size is omitted from some rows. Given values are once, few, many or a class for expanded clones.

D gene: TRBD1
J gene: TRBJ2-2
V gene: TRBV20-1
clone size: .
CDR3 protein: CSARDPGGSTGELFF
CDR3 DNA: TGCAGTGCTAGAGATCCAGGGGGCAGCACCGGGGAGCTGTTTTTT

D gene: .
J gene: TRBJ2-1
V gene: TRBV7-2
clone size: .
CDR3 protein: CASSLMQTSKTNEQFF
CDR3 DNA: TGTGCCAGCAGCTTAATGCAAACCTCGAAGACAAATGAGCAGTTCTTC

D gene: .
J gene: TRBJ2-3
V gene: TRBV30
clone size: many
CDR3 protein: CAWSLAAPTDTQYF
CDR3 DNA: TGTGCCTGGAGTTTAGCGGCCCCCACAGATACGCAGTATTTT

D gene: .
J gene: TRBJ2-7
V gene: TRBV27
clone size: many
CDR3 protein: CASSLFRTAYEQYF
CDR3 DNA: TGTGCCAGCAGTTTATTTAGGACAGCCTACGAGCAGTACTTC

D gene: TRBD1
J gene: TRBJ2-5
V gene: TRBV28
clone size: many
CDR3 protein: CASMTWDRQETQYF
CDR3 DNA: TGTGCCAGCATGACATGGGACAGACAAGAGACCCAGTACTTC

D gene: TRBD1
J gene: TRBJ2-7
V gene: TRBV19
clone size: many
CDR3 protein: CASSVSLTGSYEQYF
CDR3 DNA: TGTGCCAGTAGTGTCTCTCTGACAGGGTCGTACGAGCAGTACTTC

D gene: .
J gene: TRBJ2-7
V gene: TRBV6-2/TRBV6-3
clone size: .
CDR3 protein: CASSYRGSSSLEQYF
CDR3 DNA: TGTGCCAGCAGTTACAGGGGTTCTAGCTCCCTGGAGCAGTACTTC

D gene: .
J gene: TRBJ2-1
V gene: TRBV19
clone size: few
CDR3 protein: CASSLTAYNEQFF
CDR3 DNA: TGTGCCAGTAGTTTGACAGCCTACAATGAGCAGTTCTTC

D gene: TRBD2
J gene: TRBJ2-5
V gene: TRBV12-5
clone size: many
CDR3 protein: CASGLVSGGRGETQYF
CDR3 DNA: TGTGCTAGTGGTTTGGTTAGCGGGGGACGGGGAGAGACCCAGTACTTC

D gene: .
J gene: TRBJ2-1
V gene: TRBV20-1
clone size: few
CDR3 protein: CSASRDPRGQFF
CDR3 DNA: TGCAGTGCCAGCCGGGACCCACGTGGGCAGTTCTTC

D gene: .
J gene: TRBJ2-5
V gene: TRBV5-1
clone size: .
CDR3 protein: CASSSGAPETQYF
CDR3 DNA: TGCGCCAGCAGCTCCGGGGCCCCAGAGACCCAGTACTTC

D gene: .
J gene: TRBJ1-2
V gene: TRBV24-1
clone size: many
CDR3 protein: CATSEPTGRSGDYTF
CDR3 DNA: TGTGCCACCAGTGAACCTACGGGGAGATCAGGAGACTACACCTTC

D gene: .
J gene: TRBJ1-3
V gene: TRBV14
clone size: many
CDR3 protein: CASSKLDGYSGNTIYF
CDR3 DNA: TGTGCCAGCAGCAAGTTGGACGGCTACTCTGGAAACACCATATATTTT

D gene: TRBD2
J gene: TRBJ2-1
V gene: TRBV6-5
clone size: few
CDR3 protein: CASQREGRGQFF
CDR3 DNA: TGTGCCAGCCAGCGGGAGGGCCGGGGGCAGTTCTTC

D gene: TRBD1
J gene: TRBJ1-5
V gene: TRBV6-2/TRBV6-3
clone size: many
CDR3 protein: CASSNPGQGFGQPQHF
CDR3 DNA: TGTGCCAGCAGCAATCCGGGACAGGGGTTCGGTCAGCCCCAGCATTTT

D gene: TRBD1
J gene: TRBJ1-5
V gene: TRBV20-1
clone size: many
CDR3 protein: CSAGQGASNQPQHF
CDR3 DNA: TGCAGTGCTGGACAGGGGGCGAGCAATCAGCCCCAGCATTTT

D gene: .
J gene: TRBJ1-6
V gene: TRBV12-3/TRBV12-4
clone size: many
CDR3 protein: CASSPGPAGSPLHF
CDR3 DNA: TGTGCCAGCAGCCCTGGGCCCGCAGGTTCACCCCTCCACTTT

D gene: TRBD2
J gene: TRBJ2-1
V gene: TRBV29-1
clone size: .
CDR3 protein: CSVESSGRGSYNEQFF
CDR3 DNA: TGCAGCGTTGAAAGTAGCGGGAGGGGGTCCTACAATGAGCAGTTCTTC

D gene: TRBD1
J gene: TRBJ1-6
V gene: TRBV4-1
clone size: many
CDR3 protein: CASSQGRGGYILHF
CDR3 DNA: TGCGCCAGCAGCCAGGGCAGGGGGGGGTATATCCTCCACTTT

D gene: .
J gene: TRBJ2-3
V gene: TRBV6-4
clone size: few
CDR3 protein: CASSDGGATDTQYF
CDR3 DNA: TGTGCCAGCAGTGACGGGGGGGCCACAGATACGCAGTATTTT

D gene: TRBD2
J gene: TRBJ2-5
V gene: TRBV10-2
clone size: few
CDR3 protein: CASSTSARNQETQYF
CDR3 DNA: TGCGCCAGTTCGACTAGCGCCCGGAACCAAGAGACCCAGTACTTC

D gene: .
J gene: TRBJ2-3
V gene: TRBV20-1
clone size: few
CDR3 protein: CSAELRTRSTDTQYF
CDR3 DNA: TGCAGTGCAGAGCTTCGGACCCGAAGCACAGATACGCAGTATTTT

D gene: .
J gene: TRBJ2-6
V gene: TRBV11-2
clone size: few
CDR3 protein: CASSFGGGANVLTF
CDR3 DNA: TGTGCCAGCAGCTTCGGAGGTGGGGCCAACGTCCTGACTTTC

D gene: TRBD1
J gene: TRBJ1-2
V gene: TRBV6-5
clone size: many
CDR3 protein: CASSTPDRAGYGYTF
CDR3 DNA: TGTGCCAGCAGTACCCCGGACAGGGCCGGGTATGGCTACACCTTC

D gene: TRBD1
J gene: TRBJ1-2
V gene: TRBV5-4
clone size: few
CDR3 protein: CASSPGTGGYGYTF
CDR3 DNA: TGTGCCAGCAGCCCCGGGACAGGGGGCTATGGCTACACCTTC

D gene: TRBD1
J gene: TRBJ1-2
V gene: TRBV12-3/TRBV12-4
clone size: .
CDR3 protein: CASSILQGPGGYTF
CDR3 DNA: TGTGCCAGCAGTATTCTACAGGGGCCGGGCGGCTACACCTTC

D gene: .
J gene: TRBJ2-7
V gene: TRBV7-2
clone size: many
CDR3 protein: CASSGPQGVSPYEQYF
CDR3 DNA: TGTGCCAGCAGCGGGCCTCAAGGGGTCTCGCCCTACGAGCAGTACTTC

D gene: TRBD2
J gene: TRBJ2-5
V gene: TRBV4-1
clone size: few
CDR3 protein: CASSLSGGLNGRTETQYF
CDR3 DNA: TGCGCCAGCAGCCTAAGCGGGGGGCTAAATGGTAGGACGGAGACCCAGTACTTC

D gene: .
J gene: TRBJ2-3
V gene: TRBV10-2
clone size: many
CDR3 protein: CASRPVGDTQYF
CDR3 DNA: TGCGCCAGCAGACCGGTGGGAGATACGCAGTATTTT

D gene: .
J gene: TRBJ1-1
V gene: TRBV12-3/TRBV12-4
clone size: many
CDR3 protein: CASSLSNTEAFF
CDR3 DNA: TGTGCCAGCAGTCTCTCGAACACTGAAGCTTTCTTT

D gene: .
J gene: TRBJ1-1
V gene: TRBV7-8
clone size: .
CDR3 protein: CASSLGGAGLLNTEAFF
CDR3 DNA: TGTGCCAGCAGCTTGGGGGGAGCAGGGCTTCTGAACACTGAAGCTTTCTTT

D gene: .
J gene: TRBJ2-5
V gene: TRBV10-1
clone size: many
CDR3 protein: CASSEVDSETQYF
CDR3 DNA: TGCGCCAGCAGTGAGGTGGACAGTGAGACCCAGTACTTC

D gene: TRBD1
J gene: TRBJ1-6
V gene: TRBV27
clone size: few
CDR3 protein: CASSTGDSYTLHF
CDR3 DNA: TGTGCCAGCAGTACCGGGGACAGCTATACCCTCCACTTT

D gene: TRBD1
J gene: TRBJ1-5
V gene: TRBV7-9
clone size: many
CDR3 protein: CASSPGQGRNQPQHF
CDR3 DNA: TGTGCCAGCAGCCCCGGACAGGGGAGAAATCAGCCCCAGCATTTT

D gene: .
J gene: TRBJ1-2
V gene: TRBV29-1
clone size: many
CDR3 protein: CSVAIYGYTF
CDR3 DNA: TGCAGCGTGGCTATCTATGGCTACACCTTC

D gene: .
J gene: TRBJ1-1
V gene: TRBV5-4
clone size: few
CDR3 protein: CASSFYTLNTEAFF
CDR3 DNA: TGTGCCAGCAGCTTTTACACCTTGAACACTGAAGCTTTCTTT

D gene: .
J gene: TRBJ1-2
V gene: TRBV14
clone size: many
CDR3 protein: CASSQEVNYGYTF
CDR3 DNA: TGTGCCAGCAGCCAAGAGGTTAACTATGGCTACACCTTC

D gene: .
J gene: TRBJ2-3
V gene: TRBV7-2
clone size: many
CDR3 protein: CASSFGTDTQYF
CDR3 DNA: TGTGCCAGCAGCTTTGGTACAGATACGCAGTATTTT

D gene: .
J gene: TRBJ2-3
V gene: TRBV6-1
clone size: many
CDR3 protein: CASSSDTQYF
CDR3 DNA: TGTGCCAGCAGTTCGGATACGCAGTATTTT

D gene: .
J gene: TRBJ2-5
V gene: TRBV6-5
clone size: .
CDR3 protein: CASSLSAATQETQYF
CDR3 DNA: TGTGCCAGCAGTCTAAGTGCCGCGACCCAAGAGACCCAGTACTTC

D gene: .
J gene: TRBJ2-1
V gene: TRBV12-3/TRBV12-4
clone size: .
CDR3 protein: CASTLGAPGEQFF
CDR3 DNA: TGTGCCAGCACCCTTGGTGCCCCTGGTGAGCAGTTCTTC

D gene: .
J gene: TRBJ2-5
V gene: TRBV12-5
clone size: many
CDR3 protein: CASGLGRWAGTQYF
CDR3 DNA: TGTGCTAGTGGTTTGGGTAGGTGGGCAGGGACCCAGTACTTC

D gene: .
J gene: TRBJ2-2
V gene: TRBV27
clone size: many
CDR3 protein: CASSLSMVAAQRGELFF
CDR3 DNA: TGTGCCAGCAGTTTATCGATGGTGGCAGCACAACGCGGGGAGCTGTTTTTT

D gene: .
J gene: TRBJ2-3
V gene: TRBV27
clone size: many
CDR3 protein: CASSKQVRYTDTQYF
CDR3 DNA: TGTGCCAGCAGTAAACAGGTTAGGTACACAGATACGCAGTATTTT

D gene: TRBD1
J gene: TRBJ2-7
V gene: TRBV29-1
clone size: .
CDR3 protein: CSIVQGTDEQYF
CDR3 DNA: TGCAGCATTGTACAGGGGACCGACGAGCAGTACTTC

D gene: TRBD1
J gene: TRBJ2-5
V gene: TRBV3-1
clone size: many
CDR3 protein: CAAAGQGQQETQYF
CDR3 DNA: TGTGCCGCCGCGGGACAGGGTCAACAAGAGACCCAGTACTTC

D gene: .
J gene: TRBJ2-7
V gene: TRBV3-1
clone size: many
CDR3 protein: CASSPWGLSYEQYF
CDR3 DNA: TGTGCCAGCAGCCCCTGGGGACTCTCCTACGAGCAGTACTTC

D gene: .
J gene: TRBJ1-3
V gene: TRBV6-1
clone size: few
CDR3 protein: CASSSQGNTIYF
CDR3 DNA: TGTGCCAGCAGTTCCCAGGGGAACACCATATATTTT

D gene: .
J gene: TRBJ2-2
V gene: TRBV2
clone size: .
CDR3 protein: CASSRGAGRTGELFF
CDR3 DNA: TGTGCCAGCAGCCGAGGAGCGGGCCGGACCGGGGAGCTGTTTTTT

D gene: .
J gene: TRBJ2-3
V gene: TRBV29-1
clone size: many
CDR3 protein: CSVVEAGPSTDTQYF
CDR3 DNA: TGCAGCGTTGTAGAGGCGGGGCCTAGCACAGATACGCAGTATTTT

D gene: .
J gene: TRBJ2-5
V gene: TRBV6-5
clone size: many
CDR3 protein: CASSYSFSGGRETQYF
CDR3 DNA: TGTGCCAGCAGTTACTCGTTTTCGGGGGGCCGGGAGACCCAGTACTTC

D gene: .
J gene: TRBJ2-5
V gene: TRBV20-1
clone size: many
CDR3 protein: CSAQLQETQYF
CDR3 DNA: TGCAGTGCTCAGCTCCAAGAGACCCAGTACTTC

D gene: .
J gene: TRBJ2-1
V gene: TRBV6-2/TRBV6-3
clone size: many
CDR3 protein: CASTWGNEQFF
CDR3 DNA: TGTGCCAGCACGTGGGGCAATGAGCAGTTCTTC

D gene: TRBD1
J gene: TRBJ1-2
V gene: TRBV6-5
clone size: few
CDR3 protein: CASSLRTGTGVTNYGYTF
CDR3 DNA: TGTGCCAGCAGTTTGCGCACCGGGACAGGTGTCACTAACTATGGCTACACCTTC

D gene: TRBD2
J gene: TRBJ2-5
V gene: TRBV29-1
clone size: many
CDR3 protein: CSVRGSRETQYF
CDR3 DNA: TGCAGCGTCCGCGGGAGTCGAGAGACCCAGTACTTC

D gene: .
J gene: TRBJ1-6
V gene: TRBV5-1
clone size: .
CDR3 protein: CASSPQRAGSPLHF
CDR3 DNA: TGCGCCAGCAGCCCACAAAGGGCTGGTTCACCCCTCCACTTT

D gene: .
J gene: TRBJ2-5
V gene: TRBV7-9
clone size: many
CDR3 protein: CASSLGVAGETQYF
CDR3 DNA: TGTGCCAGCAGCTTAGGAGTGGCCGGGGAGACCCAGTACTTC

D gene: .
J gene: TRBJ2-7
V gene: TRBV20-1
clone size: many
CDR3 protein: CSAITGSQVYEQYF
CDR3 DNA: TGCAGTGCGATAACAGGGTCTCAGGTGTACGAGCAGTACTTC